This T cell receptor (beta chain) is drawn from a study of T cell responses to AZD1222 COVID-19 vaccine. TCRdb's table, derived via immunoSEQ multiplex PCR, lists solely in-frame clones and lacks some. The data show 100,000 to 150,000 clones, with over 90% seen just once and 1.5% to 2% held by the top ten. Concerning this clone itself: Its matching antigen is unknown.

Germline lookup yields CDR1 SQVTM and CDR2 ANQGSEA. V gave up 1 base and J gave up 4 bases; unmatched junction bases: 4. The CDR3 has 14 amino acids. Study-wide results and limits: Baseline testing showed seropositivity in only a handful of AZD1222 recipients. Donors were chiefly white British, with a greater number of females, and clonal diversity was perhaps underestimated.

The sample was peripheral blood, taken on day 0 of AZD1222 vaccination. The TCR sequence derives from an adult in good health. The chain recombines TRBV29-1 with TRBJ2-7, with 10 bases lining up with TRBD1. DNA of the CDR3: TGCAGCGTTGAAGGGGGACAGGGGATTTACGAGCAGTACTTC. It translates to CSVEGGQGIYEQYF.